The rows below give T cell receptor beta chains drawn from one sample of a study of blood T cell repertoires in COVID-19. Clones were read by immunoSEQ multiplex PCR, and TCRdb kept only the in-frame ones, dropping some. Of roughly 100,000 clones listed, more than 75% are singletons. Sequencing input: peripheral blood. Source of these receptors: a human donor in a cohort sampled during active COVID-19. Each CDR3 is given with its conserved first and last residue. The order of the fields is V gene, D gene, J gene, clone size, CDR3 DNA, CDR3 protein. A D gene is named only where the DNA matches it firmly. Rows may omit the clone size; those that give it use once, few, many or a size class.

>TRBV4-3|NA|TRBJ1-2|NA
TGCGCCAGCAGCCAAGATCTGCAGGGGTTCTATGGCTACACCTTC
CASSQDLQGFYGYTF
>TRBV19|TRBD1|TRBJ1-2|NA
TGTGCCAGTAGTACCCCAGGGACAGGGGTGGGCAACTATGGCTACACCTTC
CASSTPGTGVGNYGYTF
>TRBV4-1|TRBD1|TRBJ1-2|NA
TGCGCCAGCAGCCCCCGACAGGGGGGGACCTATGGCTACACCTTC
CASSPRQGGTYGYTF
>TRBV4-3|TRBD1|TRBJ2-7|NA
TGCGCCAGCAGCCAAAACCCGGACAGGGATCCCGAGCAGTACTTC
CASSQNPDRDPEQYF
>TRBV5-4|TRBD2|TRBJ2-5|few
TGTGCCAGCACTAGGAGCGGGGGACAAGAGACCCAGTACTTC
CASTRSGGQETQYF
>TRBV9|TRBD2|TRBJ2-3|NA
TGTGCCAGCAGCGGACTAGCGGGGGATAGCACAGATACGCAGTATTTT
CASSGLAGDSTDTQYF
>TRBV6-5|NA|TRBJ1-2|NA
TGTGCCAGCAGTTACCCCGGACAGCCCTATGGCTACACCTTC
CASSYPGQPYGYTF
>TRBV28|TRBD1|TRBJ1-5|NA
TGTGCCAGCAGTAGTGGACAGGGGGGTCAGCCCCAGCATTTT
CASSSGQGGQPQHF
>TRBV6-6|NA|TRBJ2-1|NA
TGTGCCACAGGGGGGTACAATGAGCAGTTCTTC
CATGGYNEQFF
>TRBV2|TRBD2|TRBJ2-1|NA
TGTGCCACCCATGGAGTAGCGGGGGGCAATGAGCAGTTCTTC
CATHGVAGGNEQFF
>TRBV6-1|NA|TRBJ1-1|NA
TGTGCCAGCAGTGAAGGTCCAGGGCCGGCATTTGAAGCTTTCTTT
CASSEGPGPAFEAFF
>TRBV28|NA|TRBJ2-5|NA
TGTGCCAGCAGTTTTGTCAGCCCGAGGGACCAAGAGACCCAGTACTTC
CASSFVSPRDQETQYF
>TRBV4-3|TRBD1|TRBJ1-2|NA
TGCGCCAGCAGCCTCGACAGGGGTGGTGGCTACACCTTC
CASSLDRGGGYTF
>TRBV6-4|NA|TRBJ2-1|NA
TGTGCCAGCAGCCCCCAGGGGTCGAGCTCCTACAATGAGCAGTTCTTC
CASSPQGSSSYNEQFF
>TRBV7-9|NA|TRBJ2-1|NA
TGTGCCAGCAGCCCACCCCGGGGAAGCTCCTACAATGAGCAGTTCTTC
CASSPPRGSSYNEQFF
>TRBV5-1|TRBD2|TRBJ2-1|NA
TGCGCCAGCAGCTTAATAGCGGGGGGTAGCGGTGAGCAGTTCTTC
CASSLIAGGSGEQFF
>TRBV10-2|TRBD2|TRBJ2-7|NA
TGCGCCAGCAGCCAGACTAGCGGGCGAACTGGGGAGCAGTACTTC
CASSQTSGRTGEQYF
>TRBV5-1|NA|TRBJ2-5|NA
TGCGCCAGCAGCTACGAGACAGGGAGGGAGACCCAGTACTTC
CASSYETGRETQYF
>TRBV5-1|TRBD2|TRBJ2-5|NA
TGCGCCAGCAGCACGGGGACTAGCGGGGATCTTTATATTCAGACCCAGTACTTC
CASSTGTSGDLYIQTQYF
>TRBV5-1|NA|TRBJ1-4|NA
TGCGCCAGCAGCCTCACGGTACAGGGATTAAGAGGAACTAATGAAAAACTGTTTTTT
CASSLTVQGLRGTNEKLFF
>TRBV28|TRBD1|TRBJ2-3|NA
TGTGCCAGCAGTTGGGGACAGGGGACAGATACGCAGTATTTT
CASSWGQGTDTQYF
>TRBV7-9|TRBD1|TRBJ1-2|NA
TGTGCCAGCAGCCTGACCGGGACAGTTAATAACTATGGCTACACCTTC
CASSLTGTVNNYGYTF
>TRBV2|NA|TRBJ2-5|NA
TGTGCCAGCAGTGATGGGGGACACAAGTCAGAGACCCAGTACTTC
CASSDGGHKSETQYF
>TRBV3-1/TRBV3-2|TRBD1|TRBJ1-2|NA
TGTGCCAGCAGCCACCTGGGACAGCACTATGGCTACACCTTC
CASSHLGQHYGYTF
>TRBV19|TRBD1|TRBJ2-7|NA
TGTGCCAGCCAGCTTTGGACAGGGCAATCCTACGAGCAGTACTTC
CASQLWTGQSYEQYF
>TRBV12-3/TRBV12-4|TRBD2|TRBJ2-7|medium-sized
TGTGCCAGCACCCGGGGGGGAGGTCACGAGCAGTACTTC
CASTRGGGHEQYF
>TRBV5-1|NA|TRBJ1-1|NA
TGCGCCAGCAGCTTTAGTCAGGGGTCCACTGAAGCTTTCTTT
CASSFSQGSTEAFF
>TRBV12-3/TRBV12-4|NA|TRBJ2-5|NA
TGTGCCAGTAAGAGGGGGCAAGAGACCCAGTACTTC
CASKRGQETQYF
>TRBV2|NA|TRBJ1-2|NA
TGTGCCAGCAGTCCCCCGGGGGGGCCCTACTCTAACTATGGCTACACCTTC
CASSPPGGPYSNYGYTF
>TRBV4-1|NA|TRBJ2-5|few
TGCGCCAGCAGCCCGAGTCCTATCCGGGAGACCCAGTACTTC
CASSPSPIRETQYF
>TRBV18|TRBD1|TRBJ2-5|NA
TGTGCCAGCTCTCGGCGGGCAACAGGGGGGACAGAGACCCAGTACTTC
CASSRRATGGTETQYF
>TRBV6-5|TRBD1|TRBJ2-7|once
TGTGCCAGCACCGGGACAGGGGGCTCCTACGAGCAGTACTTC
CASTGTGGSYEQYF
>TRBV10-1|TRBD2|TRBJ2-7|NA
TGCGCCAGCAGTGCGACTAGCGGGGGGGCAGGGGAGCAGTACTTC
CASSATSGGAGEQYF
>TRBV5-6|NA|TRBJ2-7|NA
TGTGCCAGCAGCCGGCGGGGAACAACCTACGAGCAGTACTTC
CASSRRGTTYEQYF
>TRBV9|TRBD1|TRBJ2-1|NA
TGTGCCAGCAGCCAGACAGGGGGCTCCTACAATGAGCAGTTCTTC
CASSQTGGSYNEQFF
>TRBV18|NA|TRBJ2-1|NA
TGTGCCAGCTCACCACCCGGGGTTCGTACTACCAATGAGCAGTTCTTC
CASSPPGVRTTNEQFF
>TRBV25-1|TRBD1|TRBJ1-4|NA
TGTGCCAGCAGTGAGAGGACAGGGGCCAATGAAAAACTGTTTTTT
CASSERTGANEKLFF
>TRBV7-2|TRBD1|TRBJ2-2|NA
TGTGCCAGCAGAAAGACAGGGGGCGAGGGGGAGCTGTTTTTT
CASRKTGGEGELFF
>TRBV5-4|NA|TRBJ2-5|NA
TGTGCCAGCAGCTTGGAGGGGCCGCGGGAGACCCAGTACTTC
CASSLEGPRETQYF
>TRBV14|NA|TRBJ2-6|NA
TGTGCCAGCAGCCAAGATGTAGTGTTCGGGGCCAACGTCCTGACTTTC
CASSQDVVFGANVLTF
>TRBV5-4|NA|TRBJ2-2|NA
TGTGCCAGCAGCTTGACTCCCGGGGAGCTGTTTTTT
CASSLTPGELFF
>TRBV19|NA|TRBJ2-7|NA
TGTGCCAGTAGTAGAGGGGGCGGGGTATCGGACGAGCAGTACTTC
CASSRGGGVSDEQYF
>TRBV4-3|NA|TRBJ1-2|NA
TGCGCCAGCAGCCACGCCGGGACACACTATGGCTACACCTTC
CASSHAGTHYGYTF
>TRBV5-1|TRBD1|TRBJ2-7|NA
TGCGCCAGCAGCGCGACAGGGAGAACCTACGAGCAGTACTTC
CASSATGRTYEQYF
>TRBV18|NA|TRBJ2-5|NA
TGTGCCAGCTCACCGTCAGGGGAGGAGACCCAGTACTTC
CASSPSGEETQYF
>TRBV2|NA|TRBJ1-6|NA
TGTGCCAGCAGTGAGGACTCCCCTGGCTCCTATAATTCACCCCTCCACTTT
CASSEDSPGSYNSPLHF
>TRBV28|NA|TRBJ2-5|NA
TGTGCCAGCACTCTGACTACCTCGTACCAAGAGACCCAGTACTTC
CASTLTTSYQETQYF
>TRBV5-6|NA|TRBJ2-1|NA
TGTGCCAGCAGCTCGATTTTTAGTGAGCAGTTCTTC
CASSSIFSEQFF
>TRBV10-3|NA|TRBJ1-5|NA
TGTGCCATCCAGTACAACCCGGAGGAGCCCCAGCATTTT
CAIQYNPEEPQHF
>TRBV5-8|NA|TRBJ1-4|NA
TGTGCCAGCAGCTTATACAGAAATGAAAAACTGTTTTTT
CASSLYRNEKLFF
>TRBV5-4|TRBD1|TRBJ1-2|NA
TGTGCCAGCAGCTTGCCCACAGGGGGGATCTATGGCTACACCTTC
CASSLPTGGIYGYTF
>TRBV30|NA|TRBJ1-2|NA
TGTGCCTGGAGTCCGTCGCGTGATGGCTACACCTTC
CAWSPSRDGYTF
>TRBV5-1|TRBD2|TRBJ2-1|NA
TGCGCCAGCAGCTTACGACTAGCGGGGGCCTACAATGAGCAGTTCTTC
CASSLRLAGAYNEQFF
>TRBV13|TRBD2|TRBJ2-3|NA
TGTGCCAGCAGCTTTAGATGGGGGCCCACTAGCGGGGGGAACACAGATACGCAGTATTTT
CASSFRWGPTSGGNTDTQYF